These 7 T cell receptor beta chains were all obtained from the same sample, sequenced in a study of cytomegalovirus exposure and HLA in healthy donors. PCR amplification relied on 60 Vbeta primers (plus 13 Jbeta primers). Sequencing was performed with immunoSEQ multiplex PCR; in TCRdb, only in-frame clones are kept and a portion is missing. The sample records 75,000 to 95,000 clones, about four fifths being singletons. The specimen was PBMCs. All receptors come from a young man in good health and CMV-seronegative.

The rearrangement uses TRBV10-3 and TRBJ1-1; TRBD1 might be the D (6 bases). The CDR3 has 14 residues. CDR1 and CDR2 from the germline V gene are ENHRY and SYGVKD. V was shortened by 6 bases and J by 4 bases, with 15 bases between the two germline ends. CDR3 region: CAIRAKQGGTEAFF. CDR3 coding DNA: TGTGCCATCAGGGCCAAACAGGGCGGCACTGAAGCTTTCTTT.

The V gene is TRBV5-4, the J gene TRBJ2-2; tentative D call: TRBD1 (7 bases). Trimming left V 5 bases short and J 2 bases short, with 16 bases between. The CDR3 has 16 amino acids. Germline V CDR1 and CDR2: SGHNT, YYREEE (reference sequence). CDR3 protein: CASRSGGRGNTGELFF. CDR3 in DNA: TGTGCCAGCAGGTCAGGGGGGCGCGGAAACACCGGGGAGCTGTTTTTT.

The V gene is TRBV9, the J gene TRBJ2-1, with D perhaps matching TRBD2 (6 bases). This CDR3 is built from 16 residues. Trimming left V 0 bases short and J 5 bases short, with 15 bases between. The germline V gene has CDR1 SGDLS and CDR2 YYNGEE. The CDR3 coding sequence is TGTGCCAGCAGCGTAGTCCCCGGGATAGCGGACAATGAGCAGTTCTTC. It translates to CASSVVPGIADNEQFF.

The chain employs TRBV27 and TRBJ1-2; 7 bases are a match to TRBD1. With V trimmed by 3 bases and J by 8 bases, 6 bases remained unmatched. The CDR3 length is 13 residues. Germline lookup yields CDR1 MNHEY and CDR2 SMNVEV (reference sequence). The DNA for the CDR3 is TGTGCCAGCAGTTTTAGGGGGCTAGGGGGCTACACCTTC. Protein product: CASSFRGLGGYTF.

There are a few counts of this clone. The rearrangement joins TRBV7-3 to TRBJ2-1; 12 bases map to TRBD2. The CDR3 covers 15 residues. Germline CDR1 reads SGHTA; CDR2 reads FQGTGA. With V trimmed by 4 bases and J by 4 bases, 2 bases remained unmatched. The CDR3 region is CASSSLAGGYNEQFF. CDR3 nucleotides: TGTGCCAGCAGCTCTCTAGCGGGAGGGTACAATGAGCAGTTCTTC.

The chain couples TRBV10-1 to TRBJ2-1; D is unclear. CDR3 length: 13 residues. CDR1 and CDR2 from the germline V gene are WNHNN and SYGVQD (reference sequence). V was clipped by 0 bases and J by 7 bases, with 7 bases between them. CDR3 DNA sequence: TGCGCCAGCAGTGAGTCCCTCGGGAATGAGCAGTTCTTC. Its protein is CASSESLGNEQFF.

There are a few counts of this clone. The genes are TRBV2 and TRBJ1-1; D gene unclear. V was pared by 6 bases and J by 0 bases, with 11 bases between. Germline loops: CDR1 SNHLY, CDR2 FYNNEI. The length of the CDR3 is 14 residues. CDR3 DNA: TGTGCCAGCAGGGCTCGGGGTATGAACACTGAAGCTTTCTTT. This encodes CASRARGMNTEAFF.